This entry lists 29 T cell receptor beta chains sequenced from one sample in a study of OX40 agonist ivuxolimab in advanced cancers. The data were produced by immunoSEQ multiplex PCR, yet TCRdb's version contains in-frame clones alone and is incomplete. Of some 81,000 clones in the sample, 70% to 90% are singletons; the top ten hold around 2%. The sample consisted of CD4+ or CD8+ T cells sorted from blood, taken in a trial of the OX40 agonist ivuxolimab. The receptors originated from an adult with an advanced solid tumor such as melanoma, head and neck, liver or kidney cancer.

This chain links TRBV15 with TRBJ1-5; D gene unclear. CDR3 length equals 16 residues. Germline assignment: CDR1 LNHNV and CDR2 YYDKDF (reference sequence). V was trimmed by 4 bases and J by 0 bases, leaving 13 bases between them. In nucleotides, the CDR3 is TGTGCCACCAGCACCGAAGACGGGTATAGCAATCAGCCCCAGCATTTT. This translates into CATSTEDGYSNQPQHF.

The genes are TRBV6-1 and TRBJ1-6, with D perhaps matching TRBD1 (5 bases). The CDR3 contains 14 residues. V was shortened by 6 bases and J by 7 bases, with 13 bases between the two germline ends. Per germline, CDR1 MNHNS and CDR2 SASEGT. Here the CDR3 reads CASSQGPQNSPLHF. In nucleotides, the CDR3 is TGTGCCAGCAGCCAGGGCCCTCAGAATTCACCCCTCCACTTT.

The chain joins TRBV11-1 to TRBJ2-1; D ambiguous. Germline CDR1 reads SGHAT; CDR2 reads FQDESV (reference sequence). The V gene lost 6 bases and the J gene lost 2 bases, with 11 bases spanning the gap. This CDR3 is built from 14 residues. As DNA, the CDR3 is TGTGCCAGCAGAAGGGTTCGCGCCTACAATGAGCAGTTCTTC. Its translation is CASRRVRAYNEQFF.

J is TRBJ2-3 and V is TRBV2; D is unresolved. The CDR3 totals 13 residues. Germline V lookup: CDR1 SNHLY, CDR2 FYNNEI. With 3 bases removed from V and 4 bases from J, the gap between germline ends came to 8 bases. The chain's CDR3 is CASSESYSDTQYF. DNA of the CDR3: TGTGCCAGCAGTGAGAGTTATTCAGATACGCAGTATTTT.

The J gene is TRBJ1-1, the V gene TRBV6-5; D not resolved. Germline V gene data show CDR1 as MNHEY and CDR2 as SVGAGI. V was trimmed by 5 bases and J by 3 bases, leaving 10 bases between them. The CDR3 is 13 residues long. CDR3 region: CASSLEMDTEAFF. DNA of the CDR3: TGTGCCAGCAGTCTAGAAATGGACACTGAAGCTTTCTTT.

The gene calls are TRBV9 and TRBJ2-5; D perhaps matches TRBD1 (6 bases). This CDR3 spans 13 amino acids. Germline lookup yields CDR1 SGDLS and CDR2 YYNGEE. Deletions cut 4 bases from V and 1 base from J, with 8 bases between. Here the CDR3 DNA reads TGTGCCAGCAGCCGGGACACCCAAGAGACCCAGTACTTC. This gives the protein CASSRDTQETQYF.

The table lists this clone with a count of one. This chain links TRBV6-1 with TRBJ2-7; perhaps TRBD2 as D (5 bases). CDR3 length equals 12 residues. Germline CDR1 MNHNS, CDR2 SASEGT. V dropped 6 bases and J dropped 4 bases, with 10 bases sitting between them. Here the CDR3 reads CASRGSVYEQYF. In DNA, the CDR3 is TGTGCCAGCAGGGGGAGCGTATACGAGCAGTACTTC.

This chain uses TRBV6-5 with TRBJ2-7; unclear D gene. Germline CDR1 and CDR2: MNHEY and SVGAGI. The ends were cut back, 5 bases at V and 2 bases at J, with 10 bases in the middle. This CDR3 is built from 13 residues. CDR3 DNA: TGTGCCAGCAGTGCAGGTACCCCCTACGAGCAGTACTTC. Its translation is CASSAGTPYEQYF.

This chain links TRBV19 with TRBJ2-1, with D tentatively TRBD1 or TRBD2 (6 bases each). This CDR3 has 18 residues. CDR1 LNHDA and CDR2 SQIVND come from the germline V gene (reference sequence). Between the trimmed V and J ends, which lost 6 bases and 8 bases, there was a span of 29 bases. The CDR3 DNA is TGTGCCAGTAGCGCCTCAGGGTTGGGGGGCCCCCTACTTGATGAGCAGTTCTTC. As protein: CASSASGLGGPLLDEQFF.

V gene TRBV6-1 combines with J gene TRBJ1-5; D gene uncertain. The germline V and J ends were trimmed by 2 bases and 6 bases, with 20 bases remaining between them. CDR1 and CDR2 from the germline V gene are MNHNS and SASEGT. The CDR3 consists of 17 residues. CDR3 sequence reads: CASSERRLRQAGQPQHF. CDR3 coding DNA: TGTGCCAGCAGTGAAAGGAGGCTTAGGCAGGCTGGTCAGCCCCAGCATTTT.

Only one count was recorded for this clone. V and J are TRBV28 and TRBJ2-7, with TRBD1 matching 7 bases. Losses at the gene ends were 7 bases for V and 0 bases for J; bases not matched to a gene: 6. CDR1 is MDHEN, CDR2 SYDVKM, per germline. The CDR3 sequence is 14 residues long. The chain's CDR3 is CASKGHRGSYEQYF. In DNA, the CDR3 is TGTGCCAGCAAAGGCCACAGGGGCTCCTACGAGCAGTACTTC. The complete variable domain, with remaining parts taken from reference TRBV28 and TRBJ2-7, reads DVKVTQSSRYLVKRTGEKVFLECVQDMDHENMFWYRQDPGLGLRLIYFSYDVKMKEKGDIPEGYSVSREKKERFSLILESASTNQTSMYLCASKGHRGSYEQYFGPGTRLTVT.

The sample holds one count of this clone. The V gene is TRBV5-6, the J gene TRBJ1-2; D uncertain. Germline lookup yields CDR1 SGHDT and CDR2 YYEEEE. The CDR3 sequence is 12 residues long. Deletions cut 4 bases from V and 5 bases from J, with 9 bases between. CDR3 sequence: CASSPLGYGYTF. In DNA, the CDR3 is TGTGCCAGCAGCCCGCTCGGGTATGGCTACACCTTC. Full variable domain (remainder filled in from reference TRBV5-6 and TRBJ1-2): DAGVTQSPTHLIKTRGQQVTLRCSPKSGHDTVSWYQQALGQGPQFIFQYYEEEERQRGNFPDRFSGHQFPNYSSELNVNALLLGDSALYLCASSPLGYGYTFGSGTRLTVV.

The rearrangement links TRBV7-9 to TRBJ1-4; no firm D call. There are 13 residues in the CDR3. The germline gives CDR1 SEHNR, CDR2 FQNEAQ (reference sequence). With 3 bases removed from V and 4 bases from J, the gap between germline ends came to 6 bases. The CDR3 loop is CASSFNYNEKLFF. Written as DNA, the CDR3 is TGTGCCAGCAGCTTCAATTATAATGAAAAACTGTTTTTT.

The chain carries TRBV18 and TRBJ2-7; D possibly uses TRBD1 or TRBD2 (5 bases each). Germline V gives CDR1 KGHSH, CDR2 LQKENI. The CDR3 has 13 residues. V shed 3 bases and J shed 5 bases, with 11 bases lying between them. In DNA form, the CDR3 reads TGTGCCAGCTCACCGTCCAGGGAGCACGAGCAGTACTTC. Translation: CASSPSREHEQYF.

The chain's CDR3 is CASSEGTGGYGYTF. CDR3 in DNA: TGCGCCAGCAGCGAGGGGACAGGGGGCTATGGCTACACCTTC. V is TRBV4-3 and J is TRBJ1-2; 11 bases are a match to TRBD1. In germline, CDR1 is LGHNA, CDR2 YSLEER. This CDR3 contains 14 residues. V lost 5 bases to trimming and J lost 4 bases; unmatched junction nucleotides: 3.

V and J are TRBV6-5 and TRBJ2-7; tentatively, D is TRBD2 (6 bases). Deletions cut 4 bases from V and 2 bases from J, with 12 bases between. The V gene's germline CDR1 is MNHEY and CDR2 SVGAGI. The CDR3 consists of 14 residues. In DNA form, the CDR3 reads TGTGCCAGCAGTTGGGGGGACGGTGCCTACGAGCAGTACTTC. It encodes CASSWGDGAYEQYF.

This clone occurred a few times. V gene TRBV4-1 combines with J gene TRBJ1-5; no clear D. V lost 5 bases and J 0 bases, leaving 20 bases between the germline ends. The CDR3 is 18 amino acids. The germline V gene has CDR1 MGHRA and CDR2 YSYEKL. The CDR3 loop reads CASSYFSFRKNSNQPQHF. The CDR3 DNA reads as TGCGCCAGCAGCTATTTCTCTTTCAGGAAGAATAGCAATCAGCCCCAGCATTTT.

The chain combines TRBV6-1 with TRBJ2-7; the D is unclear. Trimming stripped 4 bases from V and 3 bases from J, with 7 bases between. The CDR3 runs 12 residues. In germline, CDR1 is MNHNS, CDR2 SASEGT. The CDR3 DNA reads as TGTGCCAGCAGTGGGGAAATCTACGAGCAGTACTTC. Amino acid sequence: CASSGEIYEQYF.

The chain is built from TRBV28 and TRBJ2-7; 11 bases align to TRBD1. Germline-derived CDR1 and CDR2 are MDHEN and SYDVKM. There are 15 residues in the CDR3. V lost 6 bases, J lost 6 bases, and 10 bases stayed unmatched. Here the CDR3 reads CASSQGGTGGPEQYF. For the CDR3, the DNA is TGTGCCAGCAGCCAGGGGGGGACAGGGGGGCCCGAGCAGTACTTC.

The chain uses TRBV6-5 and TRBJ1-1; maybe TRBD1 (6 bases). Trimming removed 4 bases from V and 1 base from J, with 10 bases in between. This CDR3 comprises 14 residues. Germline-derived CDR1 and CDR2 are MNHEY and SVGAGI. CDR3 DNA sequence: TGTGCCAGCAGTTTCAGGACAGCGAACACTGAAGCTTTCTTT. As protein: CASSFRTANTEAFF.

This clone was seen only once. The chain has TRBV4-2 and TRBJ2-7; D is perhaps TRBD2 (6 bases). V was clipped by 0 bases and J by 1 base, with 13 bases between them. The CDR3 contains 16 residues. In germline, CDR1 is LGHNA, CDR2 YNFKEQ. This CDR3 reads CASSQEVEEGSYEQYF. CDR3 DNA sequence: TGTGCCAGCAGCCAAGAGGTGGAGGAGGGGTCCTACGAGCAGTACTTC.

The chain employs TRBV4-1 and TRBJ1-4; D remains ambiguous. The germline CDR1 and CDR2 sequences are MGHRA and YSYEKL. Trimming pared 5 bases from V and 8 bases from J, leaving 15 bases between. The CDR3 is made up of 14 amino acids. The CDR3 reads CASSLGGPREKLFF. The CDR3, as DNA: TGCGCCAGCAGCTTAGGAGGGCCCCGGGAAAAACTGTTTTTT.

The genes are TRBV19 and TRBJ2-4; the match to TRBD2 covers 12 bases. The V and J ends lost 5 bases and 7 bases, in that order; junction bases with no gene match: 9. This CDR3 region has 16 residues. Germline V gene data show CDR1 as LNHDA and CDR2 as SQIVND (reference sequence). CDR3 DNA: TGTGCCAGTAGTCTCTGGACTAGCGGGGCCAGGAACATTCAGTACTTC. Translating gives CASSLWTSGARNIQYF.

CDR3 bases: TGTGCCAGCAGCCCTCAACAGGGTGGTCGCGGTGAGCAGTTCTTC. As protein: CASSPQQGGRGEQFF. The genes are TRBV7-7 and TRBJ2-1; D is perhaps TRBD1 (6 bases). V was cut by 5 bases and J by 9 bases, with 20 bases left in between. The CDR3 is 15 amino acids. Germline CDR1 SSHAT, CDR2 FNYEAQ (reference sequence).

The sample holds a few counts of this clone. This chain uses TRBV7-3 with TRBJ2-3; perhaps TRBD2 as D (5 bases). This CDR3 comprises 14 residues. The V end lost 3 bases, the J end lost 5 bases, and 12 bases lay between the germline ends. CDR1 is SGHTA, CDR2 FQGTGA, per germline. CDR3 DNA: TGTGCCAGCAGCTTCGGGGTGCGTTTAGATACGCAGTATTTT. It yields the protein CASSFGVRLDTQYF.

V and J are TRBV28 and TRBJ1-4; D remains ambiguous. V lost 3 bases, J lost 7 bases, and 9 bases lay in between. Germline CDR1 and CDR2: MDHEN and SYDVKM. The CDR3 contains 13 residues. CDR3 amino acids: CASSFFRLEKLFF. The CDR3 bases are TGTGCCAGCAGTTTTTTCCGTCTTGAAAAACTGTTTTTT. Complete variable domain (other parts from reference TRBV28 and TRBJ1-4): DVKVTQSSRYLVKRTGEKVFLECVQDMDHENMFWYRQDPGLGLRLIYFSYDVKMKEKGDIPEGYSVSREKKERFSLILESASTNQTSMYLCASSFFRLEKLFFGSGTQLSVL.

CDR3 DNA: TGTGCCAGCAGCTTTCGGGGCGGGAATGAGCAGTTCTTC. Its protein is CASSFRGGNEQFF. V and J are TRBV5-6 and TRBJ2-1; D is possibly TRBD1 or TRBD2 (5 bases each). V dropped 2 bases and J dropped 7 bases, with 10 bases sitting between them. The germline CDR1 and CDR2 sequences are SGHDT and YYEEEE. The CDR3 is made up of 13 amino acids.

The CDR3 region is CASTSLGGRGRGYTF. The CDR3 nucleotides read TGTGCCAGCACCTCGCTCGGGGGGCGCGGTCGTGGCTACACCTTC. The rearrangement uses TRBV6-6 and TRBJ1-2, with TRBD1 as a possible D gene (6 bases). Germline V gene data show CDR1 as MNHNY and CDR2 as SVGAGI (reference sequence). Trimming removed 7 bases at V and 7 bases at J, with 22 bases between. The CDR3 runs to 15 residues.

V gene TRBV5-1 combines with J gene TRBJ2-7, with a tentative D call TRBD1 (5 bases). Per germline, CDR1 SGHRS and CDR2 YFSETQ. The CDR3 extends over 15 amino acids. Trimming shortened V by 0 bases and J by 2 bases, and 12 bases separated the two germline ends. CDR3 loop: CASSLEAGWAYEQYF. The CDR3 DNA reads as TGCGCCAGCAGCTTGGAGGCAGGGTGGGCCTACGAGCAGTACTTC. The complete variable domain, with remaining parts taken from reference TRBV5-1 and TRBJ2-7, reads KAGVTQTPRYLIKTRGQQVTLSCSPISGHRSVSWYQQTPGQGLQFLFEYFSETQRNKGNFPGRFSGRQFSNSRSEMNVSTLELGDSALYLCASSLEAGWAYEQYFGPGTRLTVT.